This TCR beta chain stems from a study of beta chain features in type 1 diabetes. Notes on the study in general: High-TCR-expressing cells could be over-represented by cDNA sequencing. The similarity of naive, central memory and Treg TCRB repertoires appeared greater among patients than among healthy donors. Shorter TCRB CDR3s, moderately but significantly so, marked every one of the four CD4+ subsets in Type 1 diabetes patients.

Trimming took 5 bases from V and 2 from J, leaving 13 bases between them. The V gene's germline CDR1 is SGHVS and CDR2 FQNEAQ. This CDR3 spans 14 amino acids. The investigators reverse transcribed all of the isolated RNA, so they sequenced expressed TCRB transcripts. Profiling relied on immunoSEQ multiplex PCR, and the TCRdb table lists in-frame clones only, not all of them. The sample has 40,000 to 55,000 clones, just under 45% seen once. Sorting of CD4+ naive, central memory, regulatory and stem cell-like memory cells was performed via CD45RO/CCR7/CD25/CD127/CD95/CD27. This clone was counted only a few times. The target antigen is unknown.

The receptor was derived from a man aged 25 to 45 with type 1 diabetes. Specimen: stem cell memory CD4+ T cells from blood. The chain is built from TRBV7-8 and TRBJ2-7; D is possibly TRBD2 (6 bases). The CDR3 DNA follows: TGTGCCAGCAGCCGCGGAGGGAGGACCTACGAGCAGTACTTC. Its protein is CASSRGGRTYEQYF.